Listed below are T cell receptor beta chains from one sample, sequenced in a study of shared clonotypes between healthy human individuals. Using immunoSEQ multiplex PCR, the repertoire was profiled, and TCRdb retains in-frame clones only, with some absent. The sample has fewer than 3 million clones; less than 95% are singletons. Sequenced: naive CD4+ T cells from PBMCs. The receptors derive from a man aged 18 to 29 in good health. Some clones in this sample may be carry-over from other donors' samples. Both conserved end residues are part of each CDR3. Fields, in order: clone size, V gene, D gene, J gene, CDR3 length, CDR3 DNA, CDR3 protein. A D gene is named only where the DNA matches it firmly. Not all rows give a size; the values are once, few, many and, for expanded clones, a class.

.	TRBV5-4	.	TRBJ2-2	17	TGTGCCAGCAGCCCCTCCCTGGGGGAACCGAACACCGGGGAGCTGTTTTTT	CASSPSLGEPNTGELFF
.	TRBV7-6	TRBD2	TRBJ2-1	16	TGTGCCAGCAGCTTAGAGGGCGGGAGGGCATACAATGAGCAGTTCTTC	CASSLEGGRAYNEQFF
few	TRBV30	.	TRBJ1-3	15	TGTGCCTGGACCCTAACAGGGTATTCTGGAAACACCATATATTTT	CAWTLTGYSGNTIYF
.	TRBV20-1	.	TRBJ1-1	10	TGCAGTGCCGCAAGACTGGGGGCTTTCTTT	CSAARLGAFF
once	TRBV27	.	TRBJ1-1	12	TGTGCCAGCTTGGACAGTAACACTGAAGCTTTCTTT	CASLDSNTEAFF
.	TRBV29-1	.	TRBJ2-7	13	TGCAGCGTTGCAGGATTTCACTCCTACGAGCAGTACTTC	CSVAGFHSYEQYF
.	TRBV4-2	.	TRBJ1-2	16	TGTGCCAGCAGAAGCCAAGAGTATCGGGGGGCGGGAGGCTACACCTTC	CASRSQEYRGAGGYTF
.	TRBV11-3	.	TRBJ2-5	14	TGTGCCAGCAGCATAGGGGGCGGGGAAGAGACCCAGTACTTC	CASSIGGGEETQYF
.	TRBV7-2	.	TRBJ1-1	19	TGTGCCAGCAGCCCCGAGCCCTGGACGGTCGCGGGTATCTATTCGGGTGCTTTCTTT	CASSPEPWTVAGIYSGAFF
.	TRBV18	.	TRBJ2-3	14	TGTGCCAGCTCGCCACAGGGTTTCCCAGATACGCAGTATTTT	CASSPQGFPDTQYF
.	TRBV5-4	TRBD1	TRBJ2-1	15	TGTGCCAGCAGCACCCCCGCAGGGGGCGGGTATGAGCAGTTCTTC	CASSTPAGGGYEQFF
.	TRBV2	.	TRBJ2-1	17	TGTGCCAGCAGTGAAGCGGAAATTTTGTGGGGTTTGGGTGAGCAGTTCTTC	CASSEAEILWGLGEQFF
.	TRBV6-5	TRBD1	TRBJ2-2	14	TGTGCCTCCAGGGCCGACAGGGTCACCGGGGAGCTGTTTTTT	CASRADRVTGELFF
.	TRBV28	.	TRBJ1-1	14	TGTGCCAGCAGTTTAGCCAGGTTGACCATTGAAGCTTTCTTT	CASSLARLTIEAFF
few	TRBV2	.	TRBJ1-1	15	TGTGCCAGCATGGGCAGGGGAAGAGGGAACACTGAAGCTTTCTTT	CASMGRGRGNTEAFF
once	TRBV6-5	.	TRBJ2-6	13	TGTGCCAGCAGAACACCTGGGGCCAACGTCCTGACTTTC	CASRTPGANVLTF
.	TRBV6-4	.	TRBJ1-6	14	TGTGCCAGCAGTGAGGGGGTCGAAGGTTCACCCCTCCACTTT	CASSEGVEGSPLHF
.	TRBV6-1	TRBD2	TRBJ2-7	15	TGTGCCGGCAGTCCGGGGGGGCCTACCTCCTACGAGCAGTACTTC	CAGSPGGPTSYEQYF
.	TRBV7-3	.	TRBJ2-1	12	TGTGCCAGCAGCTTAGTGACAGGTGAGCAGTTCTTC	CASSLVTGEQFF
.	TRBV19	TRBD1	TRBJ2-7	14	TGTGCCAGTAGGCGGCAGGGGGCCTCCTACGAGCAGTACTTC	CASRRQGASYEQYF
.	TRBV7-3	.	TRBJ1-1	13	TGTGCCAGCAGCCCCCAGGCGAACACTGAAGCTTTCTTT	CASSPQANTEAFF
once	TRBV6-5	TRBD2	TRBJ2-3	14	TGTGCCAGCAGTAAGCGGGAGGGATCAGATACGCAGTATTTT	CASSKREGSDTQYF
.	TRBV7-2	.	TRBJ2-3	15	TGTGCCAGCAGCCTATTCGGGTTATCCGCAGATACGCAGTATTTT	CASSLFGLSADTQYF
.	TRBV10-3	TRBD1	TRBJ1-1	15	TGTGCCATCAGTAAACCCACAGGGGGCCGCACTGAAGCTTTCTTT	CAISKPTGGRTEAFF
.	TRBV11-2	.	TRBJ2-7	13	TGTGCCAGCAGCTCCCCCGGGGGCTACGAGCAGTACTTC	CASSSPGGYEQYF
.	TRBV10-3	TRBD1	TRBJ1-6	15	TGTGCCATCAGGAATGACAGGGCAGCCGGCTCACCCCTCCACTTT	CAIRNDRAAGSPLHF
once	TRBV15	TRBD1	TRBJ1-1	13	TGTGCCACTGACAGGGTTCCCCACACTGAAGCTTTCTTT	CATDRVPHTEAFF
.	TRBV4-1	.	TRBJ2-1	16	TGCGCCAGCAGCCCACAAGCGGCCGAATCCTACAATGAGCAGTTCTTC	CASSPQAAESYNEQFF
.	TRBV5-4	TRBD1	TRBJ2-3	15	TGTGCCAGCAGCCCGGGACAGGGGTCGTCGGATACGCAGTATTTT	CASSPGQGSSDTQYF
.	TRBV6-6	.	TRBJ2-7	15	TGTGCCAGCAGTTACTCGACACAGGGCTACTACGAGCAGTACTTC	CASSYSTQGYYEQYF
.	TRBV10-3	.	TRBJ2-3	13	TGTGCCATCCTGCGGAGAGAAGGAGATACGCAGTATTTT	CAILRREGDTQYF
.	TRBV2	.	TRBJ2-3	13	TGTGCCAGCAGTGATGGGCAGGCAGATACGCAGTATTTT	CASSDGQADTQYF
.	TRBV2	TRBD2	TRBJ2-2	15	TGTGCCAGCAGTGAAGAAGTAGCGGGAGTCGGGGAGCTGTTTTTT	CASSEEVAGVGELFF
.	TRBV27	TRBD2	TRBJ2-1	18	TGTGCCAGCAGTCCTAGACGGACTAGCGGGAGCTCCTACAATGAGCAGTTCTTC	CASSPRRTSGSSYNEQFF
.	TRBV6-1	.	TRBJ1-4	12	TGTGCCAGCAGTGAAGGGGGGGAAAAACTGTTTTTT	CASSEGGEKLFF
.	TRBV28	.	TRBJ2-7	12	TGTGCCAGCAGTTTCCTTTATCCCGAGCAGTACTTC	CASSFLYPEQYF
.	TRBV7-3	TRBD2	TRBJ2-1	16	TGTGCCAGCAGCACGGTACTAGCGGGACCTTCTTCGCAGCAGTTCTTC	CASSTVLAGPSSQQFF
.	TRBV6-5	TRBD2	TRBJ2-7	14	TGTGCCAGCAGTCGTATAGCGGGCGGCTACGAGCAGTACTTC	CASSRIAGGYEQYF
.	TRBV11-2	.	TRBJ1-2	14	TGTGCCAGCAGCGCCATTGCAGCGAACTATGGCTACACCTTC	CASSAIAANYGYTF
once	TRBV30	.	TRBJ2-2	14	TGTGCCTGGGGGGTCGGGGCTGGGGGCGGGGAGCTGTTTTTT	CAWGVGAGGGELFF
once	TRBV6-6	TRBD2	TRBJ2-1	15	TGTGCCAGCAGTTACCGCGCGGGAGCAGGCAATGAGCAGTTCTTC	CASSYRAGAGNEQFF
.	TRBV10-3	TRBD1	TRBJ2-7	13	TGTGCCATCAGCCGGGACAGGGACTACGAGCAGTACTTC	CAISRDRDYEQYF
.	TRBV5-1	TRBD1	TRBJ1-4	16	TGCGCCAGCAGTTCGGACAGGGCAGCAACTAATGAAAAACTGTTTTTT	CASSSDRAATNEKLFF
once	TRBV28	TRBD1	TRBJ1-3	15	TGTGCCAGCAGCCGGACAGGACTCTCTGGAAACACCATATATTTT	CASSRTGLSGNTIYF
.	TRBV15	TRBD1	TRBJ2-7	15	TGTGCCACCAGCAGAGATGGACAGGTCTCATACGAGCAGTACTTC	CATSRDGQVSYEQYF
.	TRBV30	TRBD1	TRBJ1-1	12	TGTGCCGCAACAGGGGTGAACACTGAAGCTTTCTTT	CAATGVNTEAFF
.	TRBV6-1	.	TRBJ2-2	16	TGTGCCAGCAGTGAATTGAGCGGGCGAGGGACCGGGGAGCTGTTTTTT	CASSELSGRGTGELFF
.	TRBV18	TRBD2	TRBJ2-3	18	TGTGCCAGCTCATCGACGTTTACTAGCGGGAGTCGGACAGATACGCAGTATTTT	CASSSTFTSGSRTDTQYF
few	TRBV7-2	.	TRBJ1-3	14	TGTGCCAGCAGCCGACCTAGCTCTGGAAACACCATATATTTT	CASSRPSSGNTIYF
.	TRBV12-2	.	TRBJ2-7	14	TGTGCAAGTCGCCCCCGGGTCGGGGGCCGGGGGCAGTACTTC	CASRPRVGGRGQYF
.	TRBV6-1	.	TRBJ2-7	13	TGTGCCAGCAGGCCCTACAGGACCTACGAGCAGTACTTC	CASRPYRTYEQYF
.	TRBV18	TRBD1	TRBJ2-3	15	TGTGCCAGCTCACCAGGGACAGGCCGCACAGATACGCAGTATTTT	CASSPGTGRTDTQYF
.	TRBV27	.	TRBJ2-1	17	TGTGCCAGCAGTTTAAATACAGGGCTAGGGTCCTACAATGAGCAGTTCTTC	CASSLNTGLGSYNEQFF
.	TRBV4-1	.	TRBJ2-7	15	TGCGCCAGCAGCCCCGCGGCGGCGCAACCCTACGAGCAGTACTTC	CASSPAAAQPYEQYF
.	TRBV28	TRBD2	TRBJ2-2	16	TGTGCCAGCAGTTTGATCGGGAGGGCGGACACCGGGGAGCTGTTTTTT	CASSLIGRADTGELFF
.	TRBV13	TRBD2	TRBJ2-7	15	TGTGCCAGCAGCTTAGCCGGGGGGAGCTCCTACGAGCAGTACTTC	CASSLAGGSSYEQYF
.	TRBV6-1	TRBD1	TRBJ2-7	14	TGTGCCAGCAGTTCAGACAGGGCCGCCTACGAGCAGTACTTC	CASSSDRAAYEQYF
.	TRBV28	.	TRBJ1-1	14	TGTGCCAGCAGTGTACAGGGCCCGCGGACTGAAGCTTTCTTT	CASSVQGPRTEAFF